This T cell receptor (beta chain) derives from a study of identical twins. The germline V gene has CDR1 SGHTA and CDR2 FQGNSA. The germline V and J ends were trimmed by 2 bases and 3 bases, with 10 bases remaining between them. This CDR3 region has 14 residues. A single record per CDR3 protein comes from TCRdb applying MiXCR to the 5' RACE reads. The table has 450,000 or so distinct CDR3 sequences, 13% to 15% seen once. This sample also belongs to another study, concerning yellow fever vaccine responses in identical twins. From that report: Twins reportedly appeared to share part of their vaccine T cell response while keeping part individual.

Sequencing was done on a sample of CD4+ T cells sorted from blood. The J gene is TRBJ2-5, the V gene TRBV7-2; D is ambiguous. This sequence originates from a woman between 18 and 29 years old in good health. This chain's CDR3 is CASSLFYREETQYF. The CDR3 coding sequence is TGTGCCAGCAGCTTATTCTACAGAGAAGAGACCCAGTACTTC.